Given below is one T cell receptor beta chain in context. Its cognate antigen is unknown. Germline CDR1 SGHTA, CDR2 FQGNSA. The length of the CDR3 is 16 residues. J gave up 9 bases and V 6 bases, and 12 bases lay outside the gene matches. It was with a sample-barcoded 5' primer and a J-beta primer mix that a second PCR of about 7 to 12 cycles was run. Template switching added a 12-random-nucleotide identifier to every cDNA molecule. TCRdb ran MiXCR on the 5' RACE reads and lists one entry per CDR3 protein. The repertoire consists of under 800,000 distinct CDR3 sequences, with roughly 45% occurring once and the leading ten covering more than 20%. Samples each had at least 5.5 micrograms of total RNA extracted. This sample is part of a study of blood T cells in healthy people across ages. Study-wide results and limits: Per-million-T-cell TCR beta diversity fell roughly linearly with age.

The gene calls are TRBV7-2 and TRBJ2-4; 12 bases line up with TRBD2. This sequence was found in a woman in her sixties or seventies in good health. Sequencing input: blood. The CDR3 DNA is TGTGCCAGCAGGGAGACTAGCGGGAGAATCCAGGGCATTCAGTACTTC. This translates into CASRETSGRIQGIQYF.